These 11 T cell receptor beta chains originate from one sample sequenced in a study of blood T cells in healthy people across ages. The use of a sample-barcoded 5' primer and a J-beta primer mix characterized a second PCR of about 7 to 12 cycles. TCRdb re-analysed the 5' RACE reads in MiXCR, keeping a single row per CDR3 protein. The sample holds about 620,000 distinct CDR3 sequences, approximately 52% seen once. Sequencing used blood. These receptors all stem from a woman at least 80 years old in good health.

CDR3 sequence reads: CASSPGEGRSPLHF. CDR3 bases: TGTGCCAGCTCACCTGGGGAAGGGAGATCACCCCTCCACTTT. This chain links TRBV18 with TRBJ1-6; D unclear. CDR1 and CDR2 (germline): KGHSH, LQKENI. The CDR3 covers 14 residues. The V end was cut by 3 bases, the J end by 10 bases, with 13 bases between. The full variable domain, with the rest looked up from reference TRBV18 and TRBJ1-6, is NAGVMQNPRHLVRRRGQEARLRCSPMKGHSHVYWYRQLPEEGLKFMVYLQKENIIDESGMPKERFSAEFPKEGPSILRIQQVVRGDSAAYFCASSPGEGRSPLHFGNGTRLTVT.

The V gene is TRBV10-3, the J gene TRBJ2-6; D ambiguous. V was clipped by 8 bases and J by 4 bases, with 9 bases between them. CDR3 length equals 13 residues. Germline V gives CDR1 ENHRY, CDR2 SYGVKD. The chain's CDR3 is CAILAAGANVLTF. The CDR3 DNA reads TGTGCCATCCTGGCGGCGGGGGCCAACGTCCTGACTTTC.

As concerns this clonotype: A much bigger clone sits one base away, suggesting this may be a read error. The chain has TRBV3-1 and TRBJ2-1; no reliable D call. CDR1 and CDR2 from the germline V gene are LGHDT and YNNKEL (reference sequence). CDR3 length: 15 residues. As DNA, the CDR3 is TGTACCAGCAGCTATGCGTCCAAAAAGGACAATGAGCAGTTCTTC. The encoded protein is CTSSYASKKDNEQFF.

This rearrangement joins TRBV7-9 to TRBJ2-3, with a possible D match to TRBD1 (6 bases). CDR3 length: 14 residues. Per germline, CDR1 SEHNR and CDR2 FQNEAQ (reference sequence). Between the trimmed V and J ends, which lost 5 bases and 2 bases, there was a span of 11 bases. CDR3 region: CASSRDILTDTQYF. DNA for the CDR3: TGTGCCAGCAGCCGGGACATACTCACAGATACGCAGTATTTT.

This chain links TRBV5-1 with TRBJ1-6; no clear D gene. This CDR3 contains 13 residues. V lost 4 bases and J lost 7, with 9 bases in between. The germline CDR1 and CDR2 sequences are SGHRS and YFSETQ. CDR3: CASSDGLNSPLHF. The CDR3 nucleotides read TGCGCCAGCAGCGACGGGCTAAATTCACCCCTCCACTTT.

In DNA, the CDR3 is TGTGCCAGCAGCATTACTGCGATGAGCACTGAAGCTTTCTTT. Residues: CASSITAMSTEAFF. The rearrangement uses TRBV3-1 and TRBJ1-1; D not resolved. The CDR3 contains 14 residues. The germline V gene encodes CDR1 LGHDT and CDR2 YNNKEL (reference sequence). Trimming took off 5 bases at V and 4 bases at J, with 14 bases between the two ends.

V usage is TRBV7-2 and J usage is TRBJ2-5; the match to TRBD2 covers 9 bases. Germline CDR1 SGHTA, CDR2 FQGNSA. The CDR3 length is 17 residues. V was clipped by 4 bases and J by 5 bases; unmatched bases: 14. The CDR3 loop is CASSSSSSRGGPETQYF. The DNA of the CDR3 is TGTGCCAGCAGCTCATCGTCGTCGCGGGGGGGCCCTGAGACCCAGTACTTC.

Comments on this clonotype: A much bigger clone sits one base away, suggesting this may be a read error. The chain couples TRBV5-1 to TRBJ2-1; D not resolved. The germline V gene has CDR1 SGHRS and CDR2 YFSETQ. The CDR3 length is 14 residues. CDR3 sequence: CASSLMGSHNEQFF. For the CDR3, the DNA is TGCGCCAGCAGCTTGATGGGCTCCCACAATGAGCAGTTCTTC.

The CDR3 sequence is CASIPGLAGEGSYEQYF. The CDR3 coding sequence is TGTGCCAGCATCCCCGGTCTAGCGGGAGAGGGCTCCTACGAGCAGTACTTC. This chain connects TRBV2 to TRBJ2-7; the match to TRBD2 covers 10 bases. CDR3 length equals 17 residues. Germline loops: CDR1 SNHLY, CDR2 FYNNEI. The ends lost 7 bases at V and 0 bases at J; junction bases unmatched: 12.

This clonotype occurred many times. The V call is TRBV12-3 or TRBV12-4, the J call TRBJ2-5, with 8 bases aligning to TRBD2. The CDR3 has 14 residues. Germline trimming cut 3 bases from V and 5 bases from J; bases unmatched to any gene: 5. The DNA of the CDR3 is TGTGCCAGCAGTTTGGTCCGGGGGGGTGAGACCCAGTACTTC. The encoded protein is CASSLVRGGETQYF.

This clonotype appeared once. At one of its ends the junction is not consistent with the germline gene, which may arise from a read error. The chain uses TRBV5-1 and TRBJ2-5; D remains unclear. There are 15 residues in the CDR3. Germline CDR1 is SGHRS and CDR2 is YFSETQ. The CDR3 sequence is CASSLEVQTEETRYF. CDR3 in DNA: TGCGCCAGCAGCTTGGAGGTCCAGACTGAAGAGACCCGGTACTTC. Supplemented by reference TRBV5-1 and TRBJ2-5, the full variable domain reads KAGVTQTPRYLIKTRGQQVTLSCSPISGHRSVSWYQQTPGQGLQFLFEYFSETQRNKGNFPGRFSGRQFSNSRSEMNVSTLELGDSALYLCASSLEVQTEETRYFGPGTRLLVL.